This TCR beta chain was documented in a study of T cell responses to AZD1222 COVID-19 vaccine. Measured with immunoSEQ multiplex PCR; TCRdb has only the in-frame clones, and not every one. The sample gives around 91,000 clones, around nine tenths of which show up once; 15% to 20% is in the top ten. Deletions cut 5 bases from V and 0 bases from J, with 14 bases between. From germline, CDR1 is SGHTA and CDR2 FQGNSA. This CDR3 is built from 16 residues. Study-level findings and limits: White British ancestry dominated among donors, who included more females, and clonal diversity was possibly underestimated.

This clone was seen a handful of times. Antigen specificity is unknown. The receptor was derived from an adult in good health. This chain joins TRBV7-2 and TRBJ1-5, with a weak D call TRBD1 (6 bases). The material sequenced was peripheral blood, taken on day 0 of AZD1222 vaccination. CDR3 nucleotide sequence: TGTGCCAGCAGCCCCTACAGGGACTATAGCAATCAGCCCCAGCATTTT. Its protein product is CASSPYRDYSNQPQHF.